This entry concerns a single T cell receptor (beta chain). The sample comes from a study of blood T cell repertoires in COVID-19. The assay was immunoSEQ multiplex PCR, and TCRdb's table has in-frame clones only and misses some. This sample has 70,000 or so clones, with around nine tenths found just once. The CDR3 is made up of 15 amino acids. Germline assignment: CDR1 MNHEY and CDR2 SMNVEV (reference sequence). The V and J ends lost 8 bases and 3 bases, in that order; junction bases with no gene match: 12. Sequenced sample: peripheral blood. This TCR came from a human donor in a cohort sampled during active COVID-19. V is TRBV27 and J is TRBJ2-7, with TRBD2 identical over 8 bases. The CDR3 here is CASRGGLDLLYEQYF. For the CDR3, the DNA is TGTGCCAGCCGAGGGGGACTAGACCTACTCTACGAGCAGTACTTC.